Below are 26 T cell receptor beta chains sequenced from a single sample in a study of cytomegalovirus exposure and HLA in healthy donors. It was with 60 Vbeta and 13 Jbeta primers that the PCR ran. The data were produced by immunoSEQ multiplex PCR, yet TCRdb's version contains in-frame clones alone and is incomplete. The sample contains 150,000 to 170,000 clones, 80% of which appear only once. Sequenced: PBMCs. The source is a man younger than 45 in good health and CMV-seropositive.

The chain joins TRBV29-1 to TRBJ1-2, with D tentatively TRBD1 (5 bases). The length of the CDR3 is 14 residues. Germline CDR1 SQVTM, CDR2 ANQGSEA. V lost 6 bases, J lost 4 bases, and 18 bases lay in between. The CDR3 here is CSVEWAGRRYGYTF. CDR3 DNA sequence: TGCAGCGTGGAATGGGCAGGGCGCCGCTATGGCTACACCTTC.

A few counts support this clone. The CDR3 DNA is TGTGCCAGCAGCTCGGACAGGGGGTCTGGAAACACCATATATTTT. Its translation: CASSSDRGSGNTIYF. The gene calls are TRBV7-9 and TRBJ1-3, with TRBD1 identical over 10 bases. V lost 4 bases and J lost 1; bases outside the gene matches: 1. CDR3 length equals 15 residues. Germline-derived CDR1 and CDR2 are SEHNR and FQNEAQ (reference sequence).

The J gene is TRBJ1-2, the V gene TRBV19; D unclear. Germline assignment: CDR1 LNHDA and CDR2 SQIVND (reference sequence). V was pared by 6 bases and J by 3 bases, with 8 bases between. The CDR3 runs 12 residues. The CDR3 DNA reads TGTGCCAGTAGCCGGAGCTACTATGGCTACACCTTC. Encoded protein: CASSRSYYGYTF. Looking up the rest from reference TRBV19 and TRBJ1-2 gives the full variable domain: DGGITQSPKYLFRKEGQNVTLSCEQNLNHDAMYWYRQDPGQGLRLIYYSQIVNDFQKGDIAEGYSVSREKKESFPLTVTSAQKNPTAFYLCASSRSYYGYTFGSGTRLTVV.

The genes are TRBV5-4 and TRBJ2-3, with 11 positions matching TRBD2. The J segment lost 2 bases and the V segment lost 0 bases, leaving 8 bases of the junction unmatched. CDR1 is SGHNT, CDR2 YYREEE, per germline (reference sequence). The CDR3 runs 18 residues. The CDR3 loop is CASSLVPASGRNTDTQYF. The CDR3 bases are TGTGCCAGCAGCTTGGTCCCGGCTAGCGGGAGGAACACAGATACGCAGTATTTT.

The CDR3 spells CASSFPDSPLHF. In DNA form, the CDR3 reads TGTGCCAGCAGCTTTCCAGATTCACCCCTCCACTTT. This rearrangement joins TRBV5-6 to TRBJ1-6; D not resolved. The CDR3 covers 12 residues. The germline V and J ends were trimmed by 2 bases and 8 bases, with 5 bases remaining between them. Germline V gene lookup returns CDR1 SGHDT and CDR2 YYEEEE.

The chain carries TRBV7-3 and TRBJ2-7, with unresolved D. In germline, CDR1 is SGHTA, CDR2 FQGTGA. The CDR3 extends over 14 amino acids. Between the trimmed V and J ends, which lost 5 bases and 2 bases, there was a span of 13 bases. CDR3: CASSDTGNAYEQYF. The CDR3 DNA sequence: TGTGCCAGCAGCGACACCGGCAATGCCTACGAGCAGTACTTC.

The chain recombines TRBV10-3 with TRBJ1-4, with 11 nucleotides matching TRBD1. Germline CDR1 is ENHRY and CDR2 is SYGVKD. The CDR3 has 15 amino acids. With 11 bases clipped from V and 7 bases from J, the junction kept 12 bases outside the gene matches. As DNA, the CDR3 is TGTGCCGCCGGACAGGGGGCGTCTGTCGCTGAAAAACTGTTTTTT. This codes for CAAGQGASVAEKLFF.

The chain uses TRBV2 and TRBJ1-5, with D possibly TRBD1 on 6 matching bases. Germline V gene data show CDR1 as SNHLY and CDR2 as FYNNEI. Trimming removed 3 bases from V and 4 bases from J, with 13 bases in between. The CDR3 totals 15 residues. CDR3 DNA: TGTGCCAGCAGTGAGCGGGGGGCAGGGAATCAGCCCCAGCATTTT. Protein product: CASSERGAGNQPQHF. Variable domain in full (rest from reference TRBV2 and TRBJ1-5): EPEVTQTPSHQVTQMGQEVILRCVPISNHLYFYWYRQILGQKVEFLVSFYNNEISEKSEIFDDQFSVERPDGSNFTLKIRSTKLEDSAMYFCASSERGAGNQPQHFGDGTRLSIL.

The rearrangement uses TRBV30 and TRBJ2-3, with TRBD2 identical over 7 bases. Trimming cost V 5 bases and J 1 base; bases outside gene matches: 6. There are 14 residues in the CDR3. CDR1 and CDR2 (germline): GTSNPN, SVGIG (reference sequence). CDR3 in amino acids: CAWGAGERTDTQYF. CDR3 bases: TGTGCCTGGGGGGCGGGGGAGCGCACAGATACGCAGTATTTT. The full variable domain, completed using reference TRBV30 and TRBJ2-3, is SQTIHQWPATLVQPVGSPLSLECTVEGTSNPNLYWYRQAAGRGLQLLFYSVGIGQISSEVPQNLSASRPQDRQFILSSKKLLLSDSGFYLCAWGAGERTDTQYFGPGTRLTVL.

This clone has just one count. The genes are TRBV5-4 and TRBJ1-1; 11 nucleotides align to TRBD1. CDR3 length: 16 residues. Germline V gene data show CDR1 as SGHNT and CDR2 as YYREEE (reference sequence). The V and J ends lost 3 bases and 3 bases, in that order; junction bases with no gene match: 7. The CDR3, as DNA: TGTGCCAGCAGCTCCTATGGACAGGGGGCATACACTGAAGCTTTCTTT. Translating gives CASSSYGQGAYTEAFF.

The chain couples TRBV7-3 to TRBJ1-1, with 8 bases aligning to TRBD1. The CDR3 has 15 residues. Germline lookup yields CDR1 SGHTA and CDR2 FQGTGA. V was pared by 2 bases and J by 2 bases, with 4 bases of the junction left unmatched. For the CDR3, the DNA is TGTGCCAGCAGCTTAGGACAGGGAGGAAACACTGAAGCTTTCTTT. Translation gives CASSLGQGGNTEAFF.

The chain joins TRBV5-4 to TRBJ1-6, with D perhaps matching TRBD1 (5 bases). This CDR3 is built from 15 residues. Germline CDR1 SGHNT, CDR2 YYREEE (reference sequence). V was shortened by 4 bases and J by 7 bases, with 15 bases between the two germline ends. In DNA, the CDR3 is TGTGCCAGCAGCCCGACTCGACAGACCAATTCACCCCTCCACTTT. Protein product: CASSPTRQTNSPLHF.

The chain uses TRBV29-1 and TRBJ2-7; 11 nucleotides align to TRBD2. This CDR3 is 16 amino acids long. V dropped 6 bases and J dropped 0; count of bases not matched to a gene: 10. Germline V lookup: CDR1 SQVTM, CDR2 ANQGSEA. CDR3 residues: CSVRLVAGGTSYEQYF. The CDR3 DNA is TGCAGCGTGCGATTGGTAGCGGGAGGGACCTCCTACGAGCAGTACTTC.

This clone was observed a single time. The chain employs TRBV27 and TRBJ2-5; D is ambiguous. The CDR3 contains 14 residues. CDR1 is MNHEY and CDR2 is SMNVEV in the germline V gene (reference sequence). Trimming cost V 5 bases and J 4 bases, with 14 bases left between them. CDR3 DNA sequence: TGTGCCAGCAGTCTAAGTATCAACCCAGAGACCCAGTACTTC. Translated, it gives CASSLSINPETQYF.

The chain uses TRBV9 and TRBJ2-5, with 7 nucleotides matching TRBD1. The CDR3 extends over 13 amino acids. The germline V gene encodes CDR1 SGDLS and CDR2 YYNGEE. After removal of 3 bases from V and 2 bases from J, the junction contained 1 base not matched to a gene. The CDR3 DNA reads TGTGCCAGCAGCGAGGGACAGCAAGAGACCCAGTACTTC. Translating it yields CASSEGQQETQYF.

The chain employs TRBV9 and TRBJ2-2; 7 positions agree with TRBD2. V shed 0 bases and J 0 bases; nucleotides not matched to a gene: 8. The germline gives CDR1 SGDLS, CDR2 YYNGEE. The CDR3 runs 18 residues. Here the CDR3 reads CASSVVPTSSTNTGELFF. DNA of the CDR3: TGTGCCAGCAGCGTAGTTCCGACTAGCTCAACGAACACCGGGGAGCTGTTTTTT. Full variable domain (outside the CDR3, taken from reference TRBV9 and TRBJ2-2): DSGVTQTPKHLITATGQRVTLRCSPRSGDLSVYWYQQSLDQGLQFLIQYYNGEERAKGNILERFSAQQFPDLHSELNLSSLELGDSALYFCASSVVPTSSTNTGELFFGEGSRLTVL.

Comment on this clone: Mismatch with germline at one junction end may stem from a read error. The chain combines TRBV2 with TRBJ1-4, with 10 positions matching TRBD1. CDR1 is SNHLY, CDR2 FYNNEI, per germline. This CDR3 has 14 residues. The CDR3 is CASNEGTGDEKLFF. The CDR3 DNA reads as TGTGCCAGCAATGAAGGGACAGGGGATGAAAAACTGTTTTTT.

The chain combines TRBV27 with TRBJ1-1; D remains ambiguous. CDR3 size: 17 residues. CDR1 MNHEY and CDR2 SMNVEV come from the germline V gene (reference sequence). V dropped 6 bases and J dropped 0 bases, with 20 bases sitting between them. CDR3: CASRADRTGGLNTEAFF. The CDR3 DNA reads TGTGCCAGCAGAGCAGACCGAACCGGAGGGCTGAACACTGAAGCTTTCTTT.

This clone is a singleton in its sample. Germline is not matched at one junction end, which may reflect a read error. V gene TRBV30 combines with J gene TRBJ1-3; TRBD1 is a possible D gene (5 bases). The germline V gene encodes CDR1 GTSNPN and CDR2 SVGIG (reference sequence). The CDR3 is 13 residues long. As DNA, the CDR3 is TGTGCCTGGAGTCAGGGCTCTGGAAACACCATACATTTT. It specifies CAWSQGSGNTIHF.

The chain couples TRBV28 to TRBJ2-2, with 9 bases fitting TRBD2. V shed 6 bases, J shed 2 bases, and the junction held 1 base outside the gene matches. Germline CDR1 and CDR2: MDHEN and SYDVKM. CDR3 length equals 14 residues. CDR3 DNA: TGTGCCAGCAGGACTAGCGGTAACACCGGGGAGCTGTTTTTT. It yields the protein CASRTSGNTGELFF.

This sequence joins TRBV4-1 and TRBJ1-2; 8 bases fit TRBD1. Trimming took 3 bases from V and 4 from J; bases not matched to a gene: 10. This CDR3 contains 16 residues. The germline CDR1 and CDR2 sequences are MGHRA and YSYEKL. The CDR3 spells CASSQLRGQGFYGYTF. The CDR3 nucleotides are TGCGCCAGCAGCCAGTTAAGAGGACAGGGCTTCTATGGCTACACCTTC.

This clone has just a few counts. The CDR3 DNA follows: TGCAGTGCCGGCTACAATGAGCAGTTCTTC. Protein product: CSAGYNEQFF. The rearrangement uses TRBV20-1 and TRBJ2-1, with unresolved D. The germline gives CDR1 DFQATT, CDR2 SNEGSKA (reference sequence). CDR3 length equals 10 residues. Deletions cut 6 bases from V and 3 bases from J, with 3 bases between.

The V call is TRBV29-1, the J call TRBJ1-1; D possibly corresponds to TRBD1 (6 bases). The germline CDR1 and CDR2 sequences are SQVTM and ANQGSEA. Between the trimmed V and J ends, which lost 5 bases and 1 base, there was a span of 8 bases. The CDR3 spans 12 residues. The CDR3 DNA reads TGCAGCGTTCCGGGACAGAACACTGAAGCTTTCTTT. This codes for CSVPGQNTEAFF.

The rearrangement links TRBV28 to TRBJ2-4; a possible D gene is TRBD2 (6 bases). CDR1 and CDR2 (germline): MDHEN, SYDVKM. CDR3 length equals 13 residues. V shed 7 bases and J shed 3 bases, with 10 bases lying between them. Here the CDR3 reads CASIGGGKNIQYF. DNA for the CDR3: TGTGCCAGCATTGGGGGAGGCAAAAACATTCAGTACTTC.

This sequence joins TRBV6-5 and TRBJ2-6; TRBD1 agrees at 8 bases. V gave up 6 bases and J gave up 2 bases; unmatched junction bases: 3. This CDR3 comprises 15 residues. Per germline, CDR1 MNHEY and CDR2 SVGAGI. The CDR3 nucleotides are TGTGCCAGCAGAGGGGACAGGCCTGGGGCCAACGTCCTGACTTTC. Its translation is CASRGDRPGANVLTF.

This chain joins TRBV6-5 and TRBJ1-1; D ambiguous. The germline V gene encodes CDR1 MNHEY and CDR2 SVGAGI. The germline V and J ends were trimmed by 4 bases and 1 base, with 7 bases remaining between them. CDR3 length: 13 residues. CDR3 coding DNA: TGTGCCAGCAGTTCCCGGGGGAACACTGAAGCTTTCTTT. Amino acids: CASSSRGNTEAFF.